These 3 T cell receptor beta chains share one sample of origin, sequenced in a study of shared clonotypes between healthy human individuals. Data came from immunoSEQ multiplex PCR; TCRdb stores just in-frame clones and leaves some out. The data contain roughly 1,000,000 clones, about 80% of them singletons. Sequenced sample: memory CD4+ T cells from PBMCs. Subset indicated: CD45RA-negative fraction. The receptors shown here come from a man aged 18 to 29 in good health. Some clones in this sample may be carry-over from other donors' samples.

The chain has TRBV7-2 and TRBJ2-1; perhaps TRBD1 as D (6 bases). Trimming removed 6 bases from V and 0 bases from J, with 12 bases in between. The germline V gene encodes CDR1 SGHTA and CDR2 FQGNSA. The CDR3 totals 15 residues. This CDR3 reads CASSQDRRSYNEQFF. The DNA for the CDR3 is TGTGCCAGCAGTCAAGACAGGCGCTCCTACAATGAGCAGTTCTTC.

J is TRBJ2-6 and V is TRBV14, with D unclear. The CDR3 is made up of 17 amino acids. V was shortened by 0 bases and J by 2 bases, with 11 bases between the two germline ends. From germline, CDR1 is SGHDN and CDR2 FVKESK. Here the CDR3 DNA reads TGTGCCAGCAGCCAAGATTGGGCTCTAGCTGGGGCCAACGTCCTGACTTTC. It specifies CASSQDWALAGANVLTF.

The chain combines TRBV9 with TRBJ2-7, with 10 bases that match TRBD2. The CDR3 totals 15 residues. Germline CDR1 and CDR2: SGDLS and YYNGEE. The trim removed 0 bases at V and 3 bases at J, leaving 3 bases unmatched. CDR3 in amino acids: CASSVEPSGSYEQYF. The CDR3 DNA sequence: TGTGCCAGCAGCGTAGAGCCTAGCGGGAGCTACGAGCAGTACTTC.